The 17 T cell receptor beta chains below come from one sample, sequenced in a study of beta chain features in type 1 diabetes. The whole isolated RNA underwent reverse transcription, so sequencing captured expressed TCRB transcripts. Using immunoSEQ multiplex PCR, the repertoire was profiled, and TCRdb retains in-frame clones only, with some absent. The sample lists under 250,000 clones; around 14% were seen once. Sequenced: naive CD4+ T cells from blood. Every receptor here comes from a woman aged 40 to 50 in good health.

This clone was observed a few times. The V and J genes are TRBV7-2 and TRBJ1-4; 9 nucleotides align to TRBD1. The CDR3 runs to 16 residues. V lost 10 bases to trimming and J lost 5 bases; unmatched junction nucleotides: 14. The germline gives CDR1 SGHTA, CDR2 FQGNSA. In nucleotides, the CDR3 is TGTGCCATCGCTCGACGACCCGGGACAGGGAATGAAAAACTGTTTTTT. It translates to CAIARRPGTGNEKLFF.

This clone was seen a handful of times. The chain links TRBV4-3 to TRBJ2-7; D not certain. Looked up from germline, CDR1 is LGHNA and CDR2 is YSLEER. V lost 1 base and J 3 bases, leaving 7 bases between the germline ends. CDR3 length equals 13 residues. CDR3 protein: CASSQGLSYEQYF. The CDR3 nucleotides are TGCGCCAGCAGCCAAGGACTGAGCTACGAGCAGTACTTC.

V gene TRBV27 combines with J gene TRBJ2-6, with D possibly being TRBD2 (6 bases). V lost 3 bases, J lost 2 bases, and 8 bases lay in between. Germline V gene data show CDR1 as MNHEY and CDR2 as SMNVEV (reference sequence). CDR3 length: 15 residues. This chain's CDR3 is CASSFTGAGANVLTF. DNA for the CDR3: TGTGCCAGCAGTTTTACGGGGGCTGGGGCCAACGTCCTGACTTTC.

Regarding this clone: The same CDR3 can be traced to other DNA sequences in this sample. The genes are TRBV29-1 and TRBJ1-2; no definite D call. The CDR3 runs 11 residues. Germline V gene data show CDR1 as SQVTM and CDR2 as ANQGSEA. V was cut by 4 bases and J by 2 bases, with 5 bases left in between. CDR3: CSVGGNYGYTF. Written as DNA, the CDR3 is TGCAGCGTTGGAGGGAACTATGGCTACACCTTC.

The table lists this clone with many counts. V is TRBV7-8 and J is TRBJ2-1; 9 bases line up with TRBD1. Germline CDR1 reads SGHVS; CDR2 reads FQNEAQ. V shed 4 bases and J 10 bases; nucleotides not matched to a gene: 11. CDR3 size: 15 residues. The CDR3 protein is CASSSQGTGSSEQFF. CDR3 sequence (DNA): TGTGCCAGCAGCTCACAAGGGACAGGGTCCAGCGAGCAGTTCTTC.

The chain combines TRBV10-3 with TRBJ1-2; 7 bases align to TRBD1. This CDR3 is built from 15 residues. The germline CDR1 and CDR2 sequences are ENHRY and SYGVKD. J was trimmed by 4 bases and V by 6 bases; bases with no gene match: 11. CDR3 in amino acids: CAISQLQGYVYGYTF. Here the CDR3 DNA reads TGTGCCATCAGCCAACTACAGGGGTACGTCTATGGCTACACCTTC.

J is TRBJ2-2 and V is TRBV29-1, with 9 bases that match TRBD1. Per the germline V gene, CDR1 is SQVTM and CDR2 is ANQGSEA. There are 14 residues in the CDR3. V gave up 5 bases and J gave up 0 bases; unmatched junction bases: 1. The DNA for the CDR3 is TGCAGCGTTAGGGACAGGGCGAACACCGGGGAGCTGTTTTTT. Its protein product is CSVRDRANTGELFF.

This clone has only a few counts. The V and J genes are TRBV7-9 and TRBJ2-1; 10 bases align to TRBD2. The CDR3 spans 15 residues. Germline values: CDR1 SEHNR, CDR2 FQNEAQ (reference sequence). J gave up 4 bases and V 3 bases, and 3 bases lay outside the gene matches. This chain's CDR3 is CASSFERGGYNEQFF. CDR3 nucleotides: TGTGCCAGCAGCTTCGAGCGGGGGGGATACAATGAGCAGTTCTTC.

This sequence joins TRBV2 and TRBJ2-3, with TRBD1 matching 10 bases. The junction had 8 bases not matched to a gene; V was cut back by 6 bases and J by 8 bases. This CDR3 spans 14 amino acids. Per the germline V gene, CDR1 is SNHLY and CDR2 is FYNNEI. CDR3 sequence (DNA): TGTGCCAGCAGCGGGGACAGGGGTGAAGGTACGCAGTATTTT. Translating it yields CASSGDRGEGTQYF.

This clone was counted only a few times. The V gene is TRBV7-2, the J gene TRBJ2-3; the match to TRBD1 covers 8 bases. Germline CDR1 SGHTA, CDR2 FQGNSA. The CDR3 loop spans 14 amino acids. The J segment lost 2 bases and the V segment lost 4 bases, leaving 2 bases of the junction unmatched. Written as DNA, the CDR3 is TGTGCCAGCAGCTGGGACAGGACCACAGATACGCAGTATTTT. This sequence encodes CASSWDRTTDTQYF.

Only a few counts were recorded for this clone. V usage is TRBV5-6 and J usage is TRBJ2-5, with 10 bases identical to TRBD1. The CDR3 spans 16 residues. The ends lost 3 bases at V and 5 bases at J; junction bases unmatched: 10. Germline assignment: CDR1 SGHDT and CDR2 YYEEEE. CDR3 sequence: CASSWPGTGARETQYF. The CDR3 DNA sequence: TGTGCCAGCAGCTGGCCCGGGACAGGGGCTCGGGAGACCCAGTACTTC. Drawing the rest from reference TRBV5-6 and TRBJ2-5, the complete variable domain is DAGVTQSPTHLIKTRGQQVTLRCSPKSGHDTVSWYQQALGQGPQFIFQYYEEEERQRGNFPDRFSGHQFPNYSSELNVNALLLGDSALYLCASSWPGTGARETQYFGPGTRLLVL.

This clone was recorded a few times. The chain has TRBV5-1 and TRBJ2-5; 9 bases agree with TRBD2. The V segment lost 1 base and the J segment 2 bases; nucleotides outside the gene matches: 6. The CDR3 runs 16 residues. From germline, CDR1 is SGHRS and CDR2 YFSETQ. This CDR3 is CASSLTAGGIQETQYF. The CDR3 DNA reads TGCGCCAGCAGCTTGACGGCGGGGGGGATACAAGAGACCCAGTACTTC.

The chain recombines TRBV27 with TRBJ2-7; possibly TRBD1 for D (6 bases). Trimming pared 6 bases from V and 1 base from J, leaving 13 bases between. The CDR3 is 14 amino acids. Germline V gene sequence: CDR1 MNHEY, CDR2 SMNVEV (reference sequence). The CDR3 loop reads CASSEKDSSYEQYF. The CDR3 DNA sequence: TGTGCCAGCAGCGAAAAGGACAGTTCCTACGAGCAGTACTTC.

This clone was observed a handful of times. This chain connects TRBV27 to TRBJ2-3; 8 bases map to TRBD1. After removal of 5 bases from V and 0 bases from J, the junction contained 4 bases not matched to a gene. The CDR3 loop spans 15 amino acids. Germline V gives CDR1 MNHEY, CDR2 SMNVEV (reference sequence). The CDR3 protein is CASSIRGRSTDTQYF. CDR3 DNA: TGTGCCAGCAGTATCAGGGGGCGGAGCACAGATACGCAGTATTTT.

This chain links TRBV5-8 with TRBJ1-5, with D uncertain. Germline V gene data show CDR1 as SGHTS and CDR2 as YDEGEE. V was clipped by 1 base and J by 5 bases, with 4 bases between them. The CDR3 runs 12 residues. The CDR3 protein is CASSLSDQPQHF. The CDR3 DNA is TGTGCCAGCAGCTTGTCGGATCAGCCCCAGCATTTT. The whole variable domain, remainder taken from reference TRBV5-8 and TRBJ1-5, is EAGVTQSPTHLIKTRGQQATLRCSPISGHTSVYWYQQALGLGLQFLLWYDEGEERNRGNFPPRFSGRQFPNYSSELNVNALELEDSALYLCASSLSDQPQHFGDGTRLSIL.

This clone was counted only a few times. The genes are TRBV5-6 and TRBJ2-4, with D perhaps TRBD1 (6 bases). In germline, CDR1 is SGHDT, CDR2 YYEEEE. The CDR3 has 17 residues. Trimming cost V 10 bases and J 12 bases, with 35 bases left between them. CDR3 bases: TGTGCCGACCCGGGTCGGCCTACCGGGCCAGGGGATGGGAATCAGTACTTC. Its protein is CADPGRPTGPGDGNQYF. The full variable domain, its missing parts supplied by reference TRBV5-6 and TRBJ2-4, is DAGVTQSPTHLIKTRGQQVTLRCSPKSGHDTVSWYQQALGQGPQFIFQYYEEEERQRGNFPDRFSGHQFPNYSSELNVNALLLGDSALYLCADPGRPTGPGDGNQYFGAGTRLSVL.

V usage is TRBV5-4 and J usage is TRBJ2-7; D is possibly TRBD1 (5 bases). The CDR3 sequence is 18 residues long. V lost 0 bases, J lost 2 bases, and 21 bases lay in between. CDR1 is SGHNT and CDR2 is YYREEE in the germline V gene (reference sequence). In DNA form, the CDR3 reads TGTGCCAGCAGCTTGGCGAGTGACAGCCGCCAGCATCCCTACGAGCAGTACTTC. It translates to CASSLASDSRQHPYEQYF.